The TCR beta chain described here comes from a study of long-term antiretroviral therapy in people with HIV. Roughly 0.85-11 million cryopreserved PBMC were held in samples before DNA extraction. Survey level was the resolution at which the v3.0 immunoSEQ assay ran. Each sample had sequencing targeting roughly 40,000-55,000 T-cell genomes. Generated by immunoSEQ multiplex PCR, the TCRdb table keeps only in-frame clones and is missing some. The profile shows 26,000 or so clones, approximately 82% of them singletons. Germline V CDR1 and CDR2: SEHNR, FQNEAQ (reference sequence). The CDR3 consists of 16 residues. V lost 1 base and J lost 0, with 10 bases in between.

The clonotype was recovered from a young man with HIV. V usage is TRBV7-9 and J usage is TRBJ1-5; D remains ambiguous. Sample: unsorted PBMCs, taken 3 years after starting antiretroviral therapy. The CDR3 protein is CASSLGEWDSNQPQHF. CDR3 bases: TGTGCCAGCAGCTTAGGGGAGTGGGATAGCAATCAGCCCCAGCATTTT.